This T cell receptor (beta chain) was retrieved from a study of CD8 T cells in ankylosing spondylitis. Each TCR beta library was made by quantitative 5'-RACE that incorporated molecular barcodes. MiXCR, run by TCRdb on the 5' RACE reads, gives a single entry per CDR3 protein. This repertoire shows 310,000 or so distinct CDR3 sequences, 20% found once; its top ten account for about 8.2%. Germline V CDR1 and CDR2: SGDLS, YYNGEE. J lost 4 bases, V lost 5 bases, and 8 bases had no gene match. The CDR3 runs to 14 residues. This clonotype was counted ten times or more. The chain has TRBV9 and TRBJ1-2; 7 bases agree with TRBD1. The sample was blood, either unsorted or a sorted T cell fraction (not recorded which). This TCR derives from a male donor with ankylosing spondylitis or in good health (not recorded which). In DNA, the CDR3 is TGTGCCAGCAGGGATAACAGGGGTAGCTATGGCTACACCTTC. Its protein is CASRDNRGSYGYTF.